This record looks at one TCR beta chain sequence and its context. Only in-frame clones appear in the TCRdb table, and some are missing; sequencing was by immunoSEQ multiplex PCR. The table has more than 140,000 clones, approximately 83% seen once. Deletions cut 3 bases from V and 2 bases from J, with 20 bases between. The CDR3 is 18 residues long. Per germline, CDR1 LNHDA and CDR2 SQIVND (reference sequence). The data originate from a study of blood T cell repertoires in COVID-19. The gene calls are TRBV19 and TRBJ1-5, with D maybe TRBD1 (5 bases). The sample taken for sequencing was peripheral blood. The sequence was obtained from a human donor in a cohort sampled during active COVID-19. The CDR3 nucleotides are TGTGCCAGTAGTATGCGCGACAGTCAAGGGGCGCGCAATCAGCCCCAGCATTTT. Protein sequence: CASSMRDSQGARNQPQHF.